These T cell receptor beta chains were read from a single sample in a study of cytomegalovirus exposure and HLA in healthy donors. Measured with immunoSEQ multiplex PCR; TCRdb has only the in-frame clones, and not every one. The table records 120,000 to 150,000 clones, 80% to 95% of them present only once. Input material: PBMCs. These receptors were obtained from a young man in good health and CMV-seronegative. Both conserved end residues are part of each CDR3. Fields, in order: D gene, J gene, V gene, clone size, CDR3 DNA, CDR3 protein. D genes are given only for firm matches. Only part of the rows carry a size: once, few, many, or a class if the clone is expanded.

TRBD1	TRBJ2-6	TRBV10-2	once	TGCGCCAGCAGTTTAACAGGGGGCGCCCCTTCTGGGGCCAACGTCCTGACTTTC	CASSLTGGAPSGANVLTF
TRBD2	TRBJ2-2	TRBV6-1	.	TGTGCCACGACTAGCTTCGCCGGGGAGCTGTTTTTT	CATTSFAGELFF
.	TRBJ1-6	TRBV7-6	.	TGTGCCAGCAGCTTGGGGAGTTCTTATAATTCACCCCTCCACTTT	CASSLGSSYNSPLHF
.	TRBJ1-1	TRBV7-9	.	TGTGCCAGCAGCTTAGTCGGGAACACTGAAGCTTTCTTT	CASSLVGNTEAFF
.	TRBJ1-1	TRBV5-4	once	TGTGCCAGCAGCTTGCAACAGGGTAACACTGAAGCTTTCTTT	CASSLQQGNTEAFF
TRBD2	TRBJ2-2	TRBV9	.	TGTGCCAGCAGCCCGGGACTAGCGGGGGGGCACACCGGGGAGCTGTTTTTT	CASSPGLAGGHTGELFF
.	TRBJ1-4	TRBV9	.	TGTGCCAGCAGCACCACCGACGGAGCAACTAATGAAAAACTGTTTTTT	CASSTTDGATNEKLFF
.	TRBJ2-7	TRBV5-1	.	TGCGCCAGCAGCTTGTCCGAGGCAGCTTACGAGCAGTACTTC	CASSLSEAAYEQYF
TRBD1	TRBJ1-4	TRBV4-2	.	TGTGCCAGCAGCCAAGATCAGGGGGCTGCAACTAATGAAAAACTGTTTTTT	CASSQDQGAATNEKLFF
TRBD2	TRBJ2-1	TRBV19	.	TGTGCCAGTAGTATGATAGCGGGCCCGTACAATGAGCAGTTCTTC	CASSMIAGPYNEQFF
.	TRBJ2-7	TRBV27	once	TGTGCCAGCAGTTCCGGGACTCTTACCTACGAGCAGTACTTC	CASSSGTLTYEQYF
.	TRBJ2-2	TRBV5-4	.	TGTGCCAGCAGCCACAGGTACACCGGGGAGCTGTTTTTT	CASSHRYTGELFF
.	TRBJ1-5	TRBV19	.	TGTGCCAGTTCCCAAAGGGCTGGGGGCGGGGGTCAGCCCCAGCATTTT	CASSQRAGGGGQPQHF